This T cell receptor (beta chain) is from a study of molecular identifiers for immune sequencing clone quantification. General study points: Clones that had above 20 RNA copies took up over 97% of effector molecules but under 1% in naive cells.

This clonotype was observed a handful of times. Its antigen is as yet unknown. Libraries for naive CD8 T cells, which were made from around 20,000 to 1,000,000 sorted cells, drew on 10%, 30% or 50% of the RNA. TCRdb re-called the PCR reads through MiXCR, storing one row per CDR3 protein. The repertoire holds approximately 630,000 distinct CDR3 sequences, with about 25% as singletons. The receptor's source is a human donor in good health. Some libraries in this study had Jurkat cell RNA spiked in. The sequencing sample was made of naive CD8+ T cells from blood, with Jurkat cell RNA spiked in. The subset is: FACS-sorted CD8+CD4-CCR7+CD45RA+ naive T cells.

In DNA form, the CDR3 reads TGTGCCAGCAGCCAAGAAGGGGCCAGGGCTTCCTATGGCTACACCTTC. Translating it yields CASSQEGARASYGYTF. The gene calls are TRBV3-1 and TRBJ1-2, with TRBD1 as a possible D gene (5 bases). The CDR3 covers 16 residues. V was pared by 0 bases and J by 4 bases, with 15 bases between. The germline CDR1 and CDR2 sequences are LGHDT and YNNKEL (reference sequence).